The sequence of this T cell receptor beta chain was determined in a study of vaccination and CD4 T cells after COVID-19. Sequencing of cultured CD4+ T cell DNA used the Oncomine TCR Beta short-read assay. TCRdb reprocessed the PCR reads with MiXCR, giving one entry per CDR3 protein. The sample shows some 22,000 distinct CDR3 sequences, approximately 67% of them seen only once. The ends lost 4 bases at V and 4 bases at J; junction bases unmatched: 6. The CDR3 extends over 14 amino acids. From germline, CDR1 is LNHDA and CDR2 SQIVND (reference sequence). Specified treatment: roughly 10-day PBMC culture with coronavirus spike peptide pools or control peptides (ViraFEST assay). In the case of this clonotype: What it recognizes is unknown.

This receptor was identified in a human donor who received a COVID-19 vaccine. The chain carries TRBV19 and TRBJ1-2, with 7 bases fitting TRBD1. The source material was CD4+ T cells from blood, cultured in vitro, sampled after SARS-CoV-2 vaccination. CDR3 DNA: TGTGCCAGTAGTAACGAGGGGGCTATCTATGGCTACACCTTC. Translated: CASSNEGAIYGYTF.